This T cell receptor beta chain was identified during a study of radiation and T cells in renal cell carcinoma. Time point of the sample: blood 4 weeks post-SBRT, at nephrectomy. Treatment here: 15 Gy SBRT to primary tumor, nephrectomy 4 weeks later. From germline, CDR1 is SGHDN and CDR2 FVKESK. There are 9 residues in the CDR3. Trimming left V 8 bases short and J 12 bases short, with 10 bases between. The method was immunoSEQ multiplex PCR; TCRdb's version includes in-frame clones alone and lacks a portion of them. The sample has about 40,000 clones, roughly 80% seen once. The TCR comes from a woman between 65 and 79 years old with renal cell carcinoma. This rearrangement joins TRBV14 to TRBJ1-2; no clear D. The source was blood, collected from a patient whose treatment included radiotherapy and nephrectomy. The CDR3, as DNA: TGTGCCAGCGCCGGGAATAACACCTTC. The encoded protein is CASAGNNTF.